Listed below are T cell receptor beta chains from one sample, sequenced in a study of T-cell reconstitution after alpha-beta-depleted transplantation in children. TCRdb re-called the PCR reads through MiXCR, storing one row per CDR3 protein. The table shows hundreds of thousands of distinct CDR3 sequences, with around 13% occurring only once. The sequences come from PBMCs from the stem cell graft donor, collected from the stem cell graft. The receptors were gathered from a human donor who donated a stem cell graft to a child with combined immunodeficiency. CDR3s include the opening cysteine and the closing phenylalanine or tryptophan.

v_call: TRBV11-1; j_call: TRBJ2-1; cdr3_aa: CASSRTLGGSYNEQFF
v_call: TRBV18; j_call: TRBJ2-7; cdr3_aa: CASSASGTGPYEQYF
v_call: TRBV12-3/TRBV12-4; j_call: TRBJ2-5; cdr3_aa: CASSFSGQETQYF
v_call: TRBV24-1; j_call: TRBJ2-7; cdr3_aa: CATTSDRGIAGPAYEQYF
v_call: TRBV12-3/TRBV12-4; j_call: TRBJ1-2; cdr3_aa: CASSFLSESGYTF
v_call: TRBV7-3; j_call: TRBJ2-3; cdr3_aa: CASTLAGGSTDTQYF
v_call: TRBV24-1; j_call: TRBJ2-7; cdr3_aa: CATSDSGQGMVEQYF
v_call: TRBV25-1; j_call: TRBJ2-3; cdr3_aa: CASSEAFGGSSTDTQYF
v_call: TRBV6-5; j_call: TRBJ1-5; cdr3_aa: CASSPSRGVGDQPQHF
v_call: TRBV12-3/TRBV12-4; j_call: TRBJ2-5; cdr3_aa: CASIGQGSETQYF
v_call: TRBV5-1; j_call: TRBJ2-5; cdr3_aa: CASSEAGTEGETQYF
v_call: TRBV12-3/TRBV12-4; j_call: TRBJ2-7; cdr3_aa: CASSPSGAYEQYF
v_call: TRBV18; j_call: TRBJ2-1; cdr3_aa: CASSLTTGGPYNEQFF
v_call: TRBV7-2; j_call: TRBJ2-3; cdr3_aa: CASSSISIAGGPDTQYF
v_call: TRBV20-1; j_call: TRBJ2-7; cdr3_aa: CSAREADRDEQYF
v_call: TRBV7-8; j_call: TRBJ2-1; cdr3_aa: CASSLVVPGGASYNEQFF
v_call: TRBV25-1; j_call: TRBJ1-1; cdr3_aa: CASSEGGVTEAFF
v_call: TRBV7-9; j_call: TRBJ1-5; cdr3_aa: CASSFGQGSQPQHF
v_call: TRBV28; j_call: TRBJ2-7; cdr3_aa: CASSLREPYEQYF
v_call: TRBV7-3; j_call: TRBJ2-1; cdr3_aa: CASSLAGGQADEQFF
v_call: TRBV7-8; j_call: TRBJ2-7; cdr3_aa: CASSLGQSPSYEQYF
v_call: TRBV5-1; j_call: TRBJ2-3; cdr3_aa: CASGSGGEDTQYF
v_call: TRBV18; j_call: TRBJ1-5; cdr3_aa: CASSPTRDRGNQPQHF
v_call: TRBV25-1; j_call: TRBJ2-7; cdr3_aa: CASSEFVWGGEQYF
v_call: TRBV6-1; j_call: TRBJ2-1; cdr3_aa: CASREDLSSYNEQFF
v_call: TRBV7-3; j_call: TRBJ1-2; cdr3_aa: CASSEPGGYGYTF
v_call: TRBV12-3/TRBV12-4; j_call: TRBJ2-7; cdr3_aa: CASSFRTGSPEQYF
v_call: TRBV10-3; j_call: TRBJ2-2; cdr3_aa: CAISRQPDTGELFF
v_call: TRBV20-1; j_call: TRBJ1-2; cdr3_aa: CSARATGTRSSGYGYTF
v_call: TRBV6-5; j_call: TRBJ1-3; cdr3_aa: CASSYGGTTEGNTIYF
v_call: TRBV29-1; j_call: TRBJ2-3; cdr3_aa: CSVQGASRGSDTQYF
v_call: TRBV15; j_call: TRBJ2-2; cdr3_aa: CATSRDYAQAYTGELFF
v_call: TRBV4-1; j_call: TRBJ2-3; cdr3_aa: CASSQVLAGGTDTQYF
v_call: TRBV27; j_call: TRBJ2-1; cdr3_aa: CASSKPGQGANEQFF
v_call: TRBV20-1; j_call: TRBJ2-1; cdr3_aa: CSARKPDGLAGRGEQFF
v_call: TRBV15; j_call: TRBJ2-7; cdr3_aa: CATSRTGTSVYEQYF
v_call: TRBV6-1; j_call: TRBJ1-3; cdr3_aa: CASSPAFSGNTIYF
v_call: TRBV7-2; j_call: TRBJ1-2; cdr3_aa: CASRGQGSFYGYTF
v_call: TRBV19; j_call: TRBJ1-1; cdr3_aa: CASRPDSINTEAFF
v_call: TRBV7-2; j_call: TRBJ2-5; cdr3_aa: CASSLRLGRETQYF
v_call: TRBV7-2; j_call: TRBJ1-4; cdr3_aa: CASSPSLGGNEKLFF
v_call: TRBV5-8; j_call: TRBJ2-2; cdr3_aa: CASSLSVTGELFF
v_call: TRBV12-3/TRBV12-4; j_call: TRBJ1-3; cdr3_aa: CASSQFSGNTIYF
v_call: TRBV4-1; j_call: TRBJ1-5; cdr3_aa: CASSQDRAASNQPQHF
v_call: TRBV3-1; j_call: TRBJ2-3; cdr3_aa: CASSQELAAGRSTQYF
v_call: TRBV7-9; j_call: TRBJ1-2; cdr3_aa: CASSLEGGYTF
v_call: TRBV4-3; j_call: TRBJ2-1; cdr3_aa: CASALALSSYNEQFF
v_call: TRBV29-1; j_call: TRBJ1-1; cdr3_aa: CSVEDVQGLNTEAFF
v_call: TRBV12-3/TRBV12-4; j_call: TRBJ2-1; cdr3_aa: CASSLQVSGNHNEQFF
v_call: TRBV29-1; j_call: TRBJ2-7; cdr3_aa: CSVELGTGSTYEQYF
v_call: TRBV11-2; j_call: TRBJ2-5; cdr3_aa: CASSLGLLETQYF
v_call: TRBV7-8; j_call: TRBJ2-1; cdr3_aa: CASSFPPGQGNNEQFF
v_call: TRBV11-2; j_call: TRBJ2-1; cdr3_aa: CASSLVERGDEQFF
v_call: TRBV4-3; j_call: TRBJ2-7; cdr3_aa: CASSQHGSPPYEQYF